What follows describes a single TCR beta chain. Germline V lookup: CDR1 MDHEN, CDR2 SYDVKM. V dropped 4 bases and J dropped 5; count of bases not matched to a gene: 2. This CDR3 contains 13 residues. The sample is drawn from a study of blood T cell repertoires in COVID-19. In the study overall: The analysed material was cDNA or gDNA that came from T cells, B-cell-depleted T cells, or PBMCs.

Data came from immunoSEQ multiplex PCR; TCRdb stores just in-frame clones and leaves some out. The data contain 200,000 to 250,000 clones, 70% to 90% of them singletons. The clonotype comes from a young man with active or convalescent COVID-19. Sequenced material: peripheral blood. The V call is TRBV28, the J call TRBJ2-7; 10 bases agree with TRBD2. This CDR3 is CASSSSGRNEQYF. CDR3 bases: TGTGCCAGCAGTTCTAGCGGGAGAAACGAGCAGTACTTC.